Listed below are T cell receptor beta chains from one sample, sequenced in a study of T cells after yellow fever vaccination. A single record per CDR3 protein comes from TCRdb applying MiXCR to the 5' RACE reads. This sample has about 340,000 distinct CDR3 sequences, with 8.5% to 10% found just once. Sequenced here: PBMCs, sampled on the day of the first yellow fever vaccination. The receptors derive from a man between 18 and 35 years old who received the YFV17D yellow fever vaccine. The CDR3 runs from the conserved cysteine through the conserved F or W. A D gene is named only where the DNA matches it firmly. Not every row has a clone size; where given, it reads once, few, many or a size class.

D gene	V gene	clone size	J gene	CDR3 protein	CDR3 DNA
TRBD1	TRBV27	NA	TRBJ1-1	CASSSQGAKNTEAFF	TGTGCCAGCAGTTCACAGGGGGCCAAGAACACTGAAGCTTTCTTT
NA	TRBV12-3/TRBV12-4	many	TRBJ2-3	CASSLGLSDTQYF	TGTGCCAGCAGTTTGGGACTCTCAGATACGCAGTATTTT
TRBD2	TRBV7-2	many	TRBJ2-3	CASGVAGGRDTQYF	TGTGCCAGCGGGGTAGCGGGGGGGCGGGATACGCAGTATTTT
TRBD2	TRBV5-1	NA	TRBJ2-1	CASSVGLAGGTEQFF	TGCGCCAGCAGCGTAGGACTAGCGGGGGGTACTGAGCAGTTCTTC
TRBD2	TRBV12-3/TRBV12-4	few	TRBJ2-1	CASRGTSGYNEQFF	TGTGCCAGCAGGGGGACTAGCGGATACAATGAGCAGTTCTTC
NA	TRBV2	few	TRBJ2-7	CASTGTSYEQYF	TGTGCCAGCACAGGGACATCCTACGAGCAGTACTTC
NA	TRBV3-1	NA	TRBJ1-1	CASSQPMNTEAFF	TGTGCCAGCAGCCAACCCATGAACACTGAAGCTTTCTTT
NA	TRBV11-2	NA	TRBJ1-1	CASSLGYGTEAFF	TGTGCCAGCAGCTTAGGGTACGGGACTGAAGCTTTCTTT
TRBD1	TRBV5-1	many	TRBJ2-6	CASSSDRAGANVLTF	TGCGCCAGCAGCTCGGACAGGGCCGGGGCCAACGTCCTGACTTTC
NA	TRBV11-2	NA	TRBJ2-2	CASSLEGYNTGELFF	TGTGCCAGCAGCTTAGAGGGGTACAACACCGGGGAGCTGTTTTTT
NA	TRBV7-9	NA	TRBJ2-1	CASSLEASGLGTQRFF	TGTGCCAGCAGCTTAGAGGCTAGTGGTTTAGGGACCCAACGGTTCTTC
TRBD2	TRBV3-1	NA	TRBJ2-3	CASSPEPSSGGRTDTQYF	TGTGCCAGCAGCCCGGAACCTTCTAGCGGGGGGCGCACAGATACGCAGTATTTT
NA	TRBV2	NA	TRBJ2-1	CASSNGWASYNEQFF	TGTGCCAGCAGTAACGGGTGGGCCTCCTACAATGAGCAGTTCTTC
NA	TRBV4-3	many	TRBJ2-1	CASSPGSSSYNEQFF	TGCGCCAGCAGCCCCGGTTCTAGCTCCTACAATGAGCAGTTCTTC
TRBD2	TRBV7-2	few	TRBJ2-1	CASSPGLAGGPGMFF	TGTGCCAGCAGCCCTGGACTAGCGGGGGGGCCCGGTATGTTCTTC
NA	TRBV4-3	few	TRBJ2-1	CASSQDLTNNEQFF	TGCGCCAGCAGCCAAGATTTGACCAACAATGAGCAGTTCTTC
TRBD2	TRBV20-1	few	TRBJ2-5	CSANPSGYQETQYF	TGCAGTGCTAACCCTAGCGGCTACCAAGAGACCCAGTACTTC